In this sample, the clone carrying this TCR beta chain turned up once. Generated by immunoSEQ multiplex PCR, the TCRdb table keeps only in-frame clones and is missing some. The profile shows about 120,000 clones, approximately 90% of them singletons. The data originate from a study of blood T cell repertoires in COVID-19. Trimming took off 4 bases at V and 3 bases at J, with 13 bases between the two ends. CDR1 and CDR2 from the germline V gene are LNHDA and SQIVND (reference sequence). The CDR3 is 14 amino acids. The specimen was peripheral blood. The chain carries TRBV19 and TRBJ2-7, with a possible D match to TRBD1 (6 bases). The TCR sequence derives from a human donor with active COVID-19. The donor label of this sample is uncertain. The DNA of the CDR3 is TGTGCCAGTAGTAAGGGACACGGGTACTACGAGCAGTACTTC. It specifies CASSKGHGYYEQYF. The whole variable domain, remainder taken from reference TRBV19 and TRBJ2-7, is DGGITQSPKYLFRKEGQNVTLSCEQNLNHDAMYWYRQDPGQGLRLIYYSQIVNDFQKGDIAEGYSVSREKKESFPLTVTSAQKNPTAFYLCASSKGHGYYEQYFGPGTRLTVT.